Sequencing of this T cell receptor beta chain was carried out in a study of technical replicates of blood from a handful of donors. TCRdb keeps only in-frame clones here, not all; method: immunoSEQ multiplex PCR. The table includes about 64,000 clones, approximately 86% detected once. For this clone: In the same sample, other DNA sequences code for this CDR3.

CDR3 length: 13 amino acids. CDR1 is LNHNV, CDR2 YYDKDF, per germline (reference sequence). V was clipped by 0 bases and J by 6 bases, with 6 bases between them. The TCR sequence derives from a human donor in good health. Some clones in this sample may be carry-over from other donors' samples. This chain joins TRBV15 and TRBJ2-1; a weak D match, TRBD1 (5 bases). The sequencing input was PBMCs. This chain's CDR3 is CATSREGVNEQFF. The CDR3 coding sequence is TGTGCCACCAGCAGAGAAGGGGTCAATGAGCAGTTCTTC.